A selection of T cell receptor beta chains follows, all from one sample in a study of shared clonotypes between healthy human individuals. Sequencing used immunoSEQ multiplex PCR; TCRdb keeps in-frame clones, though not all of them. The sample lists under 2,000,000 clones, approximately 94% seen once, with approximately 1% in the top ten. Sequencing was done on a sample of naive CD8+ T cells sorted from blood. The receptors come from a young man in good health. The CDR3 runs from the conserved cysteine through the conserved F or W. D genes are given only for firm matches. Size values are once, few and many counts, or a class for expanded clones, and some rows have none.

TRBJ1-1 - - TRBV4-1 CASSQAPGGNTEAFF TGCGCCAGCAGCCAAGCCCCGGGAGGGAACACTGAAGCTTTCTTT
TRBJ2-5 TRBD2 - TRBV4-1 CASSHLTSGHGEQYF TGCGCCAGCAGCCATTTGACTAGCGGCCATGGTGAGCAGTACTTC
TRBJ2-1 - once TRBV13 CASSLAGHEQFF TGTGCCAGCAGCTTGGCGGGGCATGAGCAGTTCTTC
TRBJ1-2 - - TRBV7-9 CASSFGGTGNYGYTF TGTGCCAGCAGCTTCGGGGGAACGGGCAACTATGGCTACACCTTC
TRBJ2-6 - - TRBV25-1 CASSDPGANVLTF TGTGCCAGCAGTGACCCTGGGGCCAACGTCCTGACTTTC
TRBJ1-1 TRBD1 once TRBV19 CASSLGAGGVTEAFF TGTGCCAGTAGTCTGGGCGCAGGGGGGGTCACTGAAGCTTTCTTT
TRBJ1-5 - - TRBV4-2 CASSQEAAGGNQPQHF TGTGCCAGCAGCCAAGAGGCAGCGGGAGGCAATCAGCCCCAGCATTTT
TRBJ1-1 TRBD1 - TRBV7-9 CASSLPQGTGEAFF TGTGCCAGCAGCTTACCACAGGGGACGGGTGAAGCTTTCTTT
TRBJ2-7 TRBD2 - TRBV2 CASSGEGRFVYEQYF TGTGCCAGCAGCGGGGAGGGGCGGTTCGTCTACGAGCAGTACTTC
TRBJ2-7 TRBD1 - TRBV28 CASSLISGREGADEQYF TGTGCCAGCAGTTTAATTTCAGGCCGAGAGGGGGCAGACGAGCAGTACTTC
TRBJ2-7 TRBD1 once TRBV18 CASSDDRVYSYEQYF TGTGCCAGCTCAGACGACAGGGTGTACTCCTACGAGCAGTACTTC
TRBJ2-7 - - TRBV9 CASSVGVVFDYEQYF TGTGCCAGCAGCGTAGGGGTAGTCTTCGACTACGAGCAGTACTTC
TRBJ2-5 - - TRBV7-9 CASSQAGVGETQYF TGTGCCAGCAGCCAAGCAGGGGTTGGAGAGACCCAGTACTTC
TRBJ2-1 TRBD2 once TRBV4-1 CASSLGGYNEQFF TGCGCCAGCAGCCTCGGGGGGTACAATGAGCAGTTCTTC
TRBJ1-2 - - TRBV4-1 CASSQDFGPYGYTF TGCGCCAGCAGCCAAGACTTCGGACCCTATGGCTACACCTTC
TRBJ1-1 TRBD1 - TRBV7-9 CASSFRQGAEAFF TGTGCCAGCAGCTTCCGACAGGGCGCTGAAGCTTTCTTT
TRBJ2-2 - - TRBV4-1 CASSQDIRDGNTGELFF TGCGCCAGCAGCCAAGACATCAGGGACGGGAACACCGGGGAGCTGTTTTTT